The 28 T cell receptor beta chains reported below all come from one sample, sequenced in a study of T cells after posttransplantation cyclophosphamide. Methotrexate plus calcineurin inhibitor accompanied controls' myeloablative marrow transplants; sampling was 1 year later. TCRdb's copy holds only in-frame clones and misses some; the assay was immunoSEQ multiplex PCR. The data show some 21,000 clones, approximately 86% seen once. Material: PBMCs, obtained 362 days after allogeneic stem cell transplant with calcineurin inhibitor and methotrexate. The receptors were gathered from a female patient younger than 45 who received an allogeneic stem cell transplant from an unrelated donor, was CMV-positive, and had acute and chronic GVHD. Some T cells may arise from the graft donor.

The chain joins TRBV4-1 to TRBJ2-3, with D possibly being TRBD1 (5 bases). The CDR3 runs to 13 residues. The V gene's germline CDR1 is MGHRA and CDR2 YSYEKL. V lost 4 bases, J lost 5 bases, and 10 bases lay in between. The CDR3 DNA sequence: TGCGCCAGCAGCCTGGGGCCCGAAGATACGCAGTATTTT. It specifies CASSLGPEDTQYF.

This sequence joins TRBV29-1 and TRBJ2-7; D perhaps matches TRBD1 (5 bases). There are 12 residues in the CDR3. Trimming left V 5 bases short and J 0 bases short, with 8 bases between. CDR1 is SQVTM, CDR2 ANQGSEA, per germline. Here the CDR3 reads CSVTDSSYEQYF. The DNA for the CDR3 is TGCAGCGTTACCGACAGCTCCTACGAGCAGTACTTC.

The J gene is TRBJ2-1, the V gene TRBV2; a weak D match, TRBD2 (5 bases). Deletions cut 7 bases from V and 8 bases from J, with 9 bases between. This CDR3 region has 11 residues. Per the germline V gene, CDR1 is SNHLY and CDR2 is FYNNEI. This CDR3 reads CASMVRDEQFF. CDR3 DNA: TGTGCCAGCATGGTGAGGGATGAGCAGTTCTTC.

The V gene is TRBV11-2, the J gene TRBJ2-1, with 8 positions matching TRBD2. The CDR3 runs to 16 residues. Per the germline V gene, CDR1 is SGHAT and CDR2 is FQNNGV. The ends lost 5 bases at V and 7 bases at J; junction bases unmatched: 13. CDR3 coding DNA: TGTGCCAGCAGCCCTTGGGCCGGGAGGGTCGGAAATGAGCAGTTCTTC. Residues: CASSPWAGRVGNEQFF.

This clone occurred once. The V and J genes are TRBV6-5 and TRBJ1-3; 7 bases agree with TRBD1. Per germline, CDR1 MNHEY and CDR2 SVGAGI. The CDR3 is 12 amino acids. After removal of 6 bases from V and 4 bases from J, the junction contained 0 bases not matched to a gene. CDR3 loop: CASRDRGNTIYF. CDR3 nucleotides: TGTGCCAGCAGGGACAGGGGAAACACCATATATTTT.

V usage is TRBV30 and J usage is TRBJ1-3; tentatively, D is TRBD1 (5 bases). CDR1 and CDR2 from the germline V gene are GTSNPN and SVGIG (reference sequence). The CDR3 contains 18 residues. The V gene lost 4 bases and the J gene lost 0 bases, with 22 bases spanning the gap. The CDR3: CAWTPFGTGPSSGNTIYF. The CDR3 DNA reads TGTGCCTGGACCCCATTCGGAACAGGCCCAAGCTCTGGAAACACCATATATTTT.

The chain links TRBV5-1 to TRBJ1-3; D is unclear. This CDR3 is 17 amino acids long. V was clipped by 4 bases and J by 0 bases, with 17 bases between them. The germline V gene encodes CDR1 SGHRS and CDR2 YFSETQ. The CDR3 region is CASSMDFQPSSGNTIYF. The CDR3 bases are TGCGCCAGCAGCATGGACTTCCAACCGAGCTCTGGAAACACCATATATTTT.

Of note for this clone: At one boundary the junction diverges from the germline segment, which might be a read error. The J gene is TRBJ2-4, the V gene TRBV18; 8 bases match TRBD2. Germline-derived CDR1 and CDR2 are KGHSH and LQKENI. The CDR3 has 18 amino acids. Here the CDR3 DNA reads TGTGCCGGCTCACCACCTCTAGTACTAGCGGTAGCCAAAAACATTCAGTACTTC. This encodes CAGSPPLVLAVAKNIQYF.

This rearrangement joins TRBV5-4 to TRBJ2-5, with 9 bases matching TRBD2. CDR3 size: 16 residues. CDR1 is SGHNT and CDR2 is YYREEE in the germline V gene (reference sequence). With V trimmed by 0 bases and J by 4 bases, 7 bases remained unmatched. CDR3 DNA sequence: TGTGCCAGCAGCTTGGTTCGGGCGGGGGGGGGAGAGACCCAGTACTTC. This gives the protein CASSLVRAGGGETQYF.

The V call is TRBV7-2, the J call TRBJ1-2; D ambiguous. The CDR3 runs 13 residues. CDR1 SGHTA and CDR2 FQGNSA come from the germline V gene. Trimming pared 3 bases from V and 4 bases from J, leaving 9 bases between. Here the CDR3 DNA reads TGTGCCAGCAGCTTGATAAGCCTCTATGGCTACACCTTC. This encodes CASSLISLYGYTF.

This clone occurred once. The J gene is TRBJ2-1, the V gene TRBV9; D is uncertain. The CDR3 has 20 residues. The germline V gene has CDR1 SGDLS and CDR2 YYNGEE. V was trimmed by 3 bases and J by 0 bases, leaving 25 bases between them. As DNA, the CDR3 is TGTGCCAGCAGCGGTCATGGCGGAGCTATTCAACCCAGCTCCTACAATGAGCAGTTCTTC. It encodes CASSGHGGAIQPSSYNEQFF.

The chain employs TRBV5-1 and TRBJ1-1, with 10 bases lining up with TRBD1. Germline trimming cut 3 bases from V and 5 bases from J; bases unmatched to any gene: 13. The CDR3 has 17 residues. CDR1 is SGHRS and CDR2 is YFSETQ in the germline V gene. Here the CDR3 reads CASSSLTWTGGRTEAFF. The DNA of the CDR3 is TGCGCCAGCAGCTCGCTAACCTGGACAGGGGGAAGAACTGAAGCTTTCTTT.

The chain links TRBV18 to TRBJ2-7, with D possibly being TRBD1 (5 bases). This CDR3 contains 16 residues. Germline loops: CDR1 KGHSH, CDR2 LQKENI. V lost 0 bases, J lost 6 bases, and 18 bases lay in between. CDR3 sequence (DNA): TGTGCCAGCTCACCACCGTGGGCAGGGCGATCCCGCGAGCAGTACTTC. This codes for CASSPPWAGRSREQYF.

The chain employs TRBV15 and TRBJ2-3; D might be TRBD2 (5 bases). The ends were cut back, 0 bases at V and 0 bases at J, with 10 bases in the middle. The CDR3 is made up of 16 amino acids. CDR1 is LNHNV and CDR2 is YYDKDF in the germline V gene (reference sequence). DNA for the CDR3: TGTGCCACCAGCAGAGATCCGGGGTGGAGCACAGATACGCAGTATTTT. As protein: CATSRDPGWSTDTQYF.

This chain uses TRBV5-4 with TRBJ1-2; D not resolved. Trimming cost V 0 bases and J 4 bases, with 13 bases left between them. This CDR3 is 15 amino acids long. CDR1 and CDR2 from the germline V gene are SGHNT and YYREEE (reference sequence). The CDR3 DNA is TGTGCCAGCAGCTTGGGGACTGTCGACGGCTATGGCTACACCTTC. Protein: CASSLGTVDGYGYTF.

The genes are TRBV4-2 and TRBJ2-7, with a weak D call TRBD2 (7 bases). This CDR3 region has 15 residues. Looked up from germline, CDR1 is LGHNA and CDR2 is YNFKEQ. Trimming took off 0 bases at V and 5 bases at J, with 14 bases between the two ends. The CDR3 DNA is TGTGCCAGCAGCCAAGATGGGGGGGCTGAAAACGAGCAGTACTTC. This encodes CASSQDGGAENEQYF.

V usage is TRBV9 and J usage is TRBJ2-3; 8 nucleotides match TRBD2. The CDR3 totals 16 residues. V shed 0 bases and J 0 bases; nucleotides not matched to a gene: 3. Germline V gene lookup returns CDR1 SGDLS and CDR2 YYNGEE. DNA for the CDR3: TGTGCCAGCAGCGTAGGAGAGCGGGAGAGCACAGATACGCAGTATTTT. This codes for CASSVGERESTDTQYF.

The J gene is TRBJ2-7, the V gene TRBV30; 8 positions agree with TRBD2. Germline loops: CDR1 GTSNPN, CDR2 SVGIG (reference sequence). The CDR3 sequence is 13 residues long. J lost 3 bases, V lost 7 bases, and 8 bases had no gene match. CDR3 bases: TGTGCCTCTACCCCAGCGGGGGACTACGAGCAGTACTTC. Translation: CASTPAGDYEQYF. The complete variable domain, with remaining parts taken from reference TRBV30 and TRBJ2-7, reads SQTIHQWPATLVQPVGSPLSLECTVEGTSNPNLYWYRQAAGRGLQLLFYSVGIGQISSEVPQNLSASRPQDRQFILSSKKLLLSDSGFYLCASTPAGDYEQYFGPGTRLTVT.

This chain uses TRBV18 with TRBJ2-7; no clear D gene. Germline CDR1 KGHSH, CDR2 LQKENI. V was trimmed by 2 bases and J by 2 bases, leaving 10 bases between them. The CDR3 has 14 residues. The DNA for the CDR3 is TGTGCCAGCTCACCAAGCTCCCAACCCTACGAGCAGTACTTC. Its protein product is CASSPSSQPYEQYF.

The chain employs TRBV30 and TRBJ2-4; 8 bases are shared with TRBD1. There are 14 residues in the CDR3. With V trimmed by 0 bases and J by 8 bases, 6 bases remained unmatched. Germline V gene lookup returns CDR1 GTSNPN and CDR2 SVGIG (reference sequence). CDR3 protein: CAWSVQGGRDIQYF. The DNA of the CDR3 is TGTGCCTGGAGTGTACAGGGGGGACGGGACATTCAGTACTTC.

The chain has TRBV18 and TRBJ1-1; TRBD1 aligns across 8 bases. Looked up from germline, CDR1 is KGHSH and CDR2 is LQKENI. Trimming took 5 bases from V and 6 from J; bases not matched to a gene: 11. The CDR3 extends over 15 amino acids. The CDR3 is CASSDGQGDFSEAFF. The CDR3, as DNA: TGTGCCAGCTCAGACGGACAGGGCGACTTTTCTGAAGCTTTCTTT.

This chain connects TRBV6-5 to TRBJ2-4, with 8 bases fitting TRBD2. This CDR3 has 13 residues. Germline V CDR1 and CDR2: MNHEY, SVGAGI. V lost 5 bases to trimming and J lost 12 bases; unmatched junction nucleotides: 9. As DNA, the CDR3 is TGTGCCAGCAGTGAAGTTTGGACTAGCTATCAGTACTTC. It yields the protein CASSEVWTSYQYF.

The V gene is TRBV30, the J gene TRBJ1-5; 12 bases map to TRBD1. With V trimmed by 3 bases and J by 5 bases, 11 bases remained unmatched. The CDR3 is made up of 17 amino acids. Germline lookup yields CDR1 GTSNPN and CDR2 SVGIG (reference sequence). DNA of the CDR3: TGTGCCTGGAGGCCGGGACAGGGGGCTAATGGCCATCAGCCCCAGCATTTT. The encoded protein is CAWRPGQGANGHQPQHF.

The V call is TRBV7-6, the J call TRBJ2-7; 9 nucleotides line up with TRBD1. CDR3 length: 15 residues. Germline CDR1 is SGHVS and CDR2 is FNYEAQ. V lost 5 bases to trimming and J lost 5 bases; unmatched junction nucleotides: 10. This chain's CDR3 is CASSPGTGRRNEQYF. The CDR3 DNA sequence: TGTGCCAGCAGCCCCGGGACAGGGAGGCGGAACGAGCAGTACTTC.

The chain links TRBV5-1 to TRBJ2-1; 8 bases match TRBD2. V was pared by 2 bases and J by 7 bases, with 5 bases of the junction left unmatched. The CDR3 covers 14 residues. CDR1 is SGHRS and CDR2 is YFSETQ in the germline V gene. In nucleotides, the CDR3 is TGCGCCAGCAGCTTACTCCCTAGCGGGAATGAGCAGTTCTTC. Translating it yields CASSLLPSGNEQFF.

J is TRBJ2-1 and V is TRBV19; 9 positions match TRBD2. Germline loops: CDR1 LNHDA, CDR2 SQIVND (reference sequence). Unmatched junction bases numbered 5, after V lost 2 bases and J lost 9 bases. The CDR3 totals 14 residues. The CDR3 here is CASSILAGGPEQFF. The CDR3 nucleotides read TGTGCCAGTAGTATACTGGCGGGGGGGCCTGAGCAGTTCTTC.

This clone showed up just once. The chain employs TRBV7-2 and TRBJ2-5, with 12 bases matching TRBD2. Per germline, CDR1 SGHTA and CDR2 FQGNSA. Trimming cost V 6 bases and J 5 bases; bases outside gene matches: 10. The CDR3 runs 16 residues. CDR3 nucleotide sequence: TGTGCCAGCAGACACACTAGCGGGGGGTGGCCGGAGACCCAGTACTTC. Translated: CASRHTSGGWPETQYF.

The V and J genes are TRBV11-2 and TRBJ2-3, with D possibly TRBD2 on 7 matching bases. Germline loops: CDR1 SGHAT, CDR2 FQNNGV. The CDR3 runs 12 residues. Trimming took 5 bases from V and 6 from J, leaving 9 bases between them. The CDR3 bases are TGTGCCAGCAGCCCGGGGGGCGATACGCAGTATTTT. Translation: CASSPGGDTQYF.